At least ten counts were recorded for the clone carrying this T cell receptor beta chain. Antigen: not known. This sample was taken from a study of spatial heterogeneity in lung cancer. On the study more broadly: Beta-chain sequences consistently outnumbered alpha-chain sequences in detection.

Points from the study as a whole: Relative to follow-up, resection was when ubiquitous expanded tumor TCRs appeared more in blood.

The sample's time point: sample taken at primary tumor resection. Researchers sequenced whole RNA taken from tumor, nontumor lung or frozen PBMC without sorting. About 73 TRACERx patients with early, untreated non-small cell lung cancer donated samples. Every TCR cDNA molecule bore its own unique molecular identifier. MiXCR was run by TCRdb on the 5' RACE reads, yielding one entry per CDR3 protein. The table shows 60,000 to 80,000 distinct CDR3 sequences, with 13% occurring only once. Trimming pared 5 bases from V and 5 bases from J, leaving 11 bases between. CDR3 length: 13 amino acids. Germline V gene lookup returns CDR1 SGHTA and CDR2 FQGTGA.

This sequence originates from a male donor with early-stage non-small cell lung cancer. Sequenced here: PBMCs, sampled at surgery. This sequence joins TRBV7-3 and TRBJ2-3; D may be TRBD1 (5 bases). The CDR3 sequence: CASSTRQKDTQYF. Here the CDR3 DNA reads TGTGCCAGCAGCACTCGACAGAAAGATACGCAGTATTTT.